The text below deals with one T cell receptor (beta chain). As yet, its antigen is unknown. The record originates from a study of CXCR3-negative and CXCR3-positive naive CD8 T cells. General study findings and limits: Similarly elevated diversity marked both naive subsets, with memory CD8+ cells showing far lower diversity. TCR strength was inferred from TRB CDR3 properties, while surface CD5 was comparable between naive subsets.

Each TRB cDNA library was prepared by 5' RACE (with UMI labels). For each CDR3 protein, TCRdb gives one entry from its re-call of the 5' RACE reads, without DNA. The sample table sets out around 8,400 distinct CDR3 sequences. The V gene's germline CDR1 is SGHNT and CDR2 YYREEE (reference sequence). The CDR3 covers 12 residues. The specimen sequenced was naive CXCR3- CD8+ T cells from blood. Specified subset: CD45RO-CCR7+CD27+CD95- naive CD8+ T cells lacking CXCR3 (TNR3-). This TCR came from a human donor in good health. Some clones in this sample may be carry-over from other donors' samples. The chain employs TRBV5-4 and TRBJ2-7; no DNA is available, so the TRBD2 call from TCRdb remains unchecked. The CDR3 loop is CASSAGGYEQYF.